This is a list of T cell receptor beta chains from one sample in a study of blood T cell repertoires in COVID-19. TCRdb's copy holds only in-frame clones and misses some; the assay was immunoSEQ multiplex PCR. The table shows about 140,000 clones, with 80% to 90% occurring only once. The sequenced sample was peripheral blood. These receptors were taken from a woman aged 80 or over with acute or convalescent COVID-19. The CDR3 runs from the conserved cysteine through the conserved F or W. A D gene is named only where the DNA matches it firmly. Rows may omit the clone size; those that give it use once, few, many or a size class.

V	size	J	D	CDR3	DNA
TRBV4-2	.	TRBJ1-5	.	CASSRRSGQGDQPQHF	TGTGCCAGCAGCCGCCGGTCCGGTCAGGGTGATCAGCCCCAGCATTTT
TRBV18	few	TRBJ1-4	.	CASSAGTANEKLFF	TGTGCCAGCTCTGCCGGGACTGCGAATGAAAAACTGTTTTTT
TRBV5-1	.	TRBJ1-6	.	CASSLGTSSYNSPLHF	TGCGCCAGCAGCTTGGGCACGAGCTCCTATAATTCACCCCTCCACTTT
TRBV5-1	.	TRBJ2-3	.	CASSLVGFGEGTDTQYF	TGCGCCAGCAGCTTGGTTGGCTTCGGAGAAGGCACAGATACGCAGTATTTT
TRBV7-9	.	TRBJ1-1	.	CASSADRLMNTEAFF	TGTGCCAGCAGCGCCGACAGGTTAATGAACACTGAAGCTTTCTTT
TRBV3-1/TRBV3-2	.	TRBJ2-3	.	CASSPLPGDTQYF	TGTGCCAGCAGCCCCCTCCCGGGGGATACGCAGTATTTT
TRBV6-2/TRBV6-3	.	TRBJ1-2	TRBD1	CASSRPQGAGGYTF	TGTGCCAGCAGTCGCCCACAGGGGGCGGGAGGCTACACCTTC
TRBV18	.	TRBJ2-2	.	CASSPPSSNTGELFF	TGTGCCAGCTCACCACCGTCGTCCAACACCGGGGAGCTGTTTTTT
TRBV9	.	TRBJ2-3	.	CASSVEGAVTDTQYF	TGTGCCAGCAGCGTAGAAGGGGCCGTCACAGATACGCAGTATTTT
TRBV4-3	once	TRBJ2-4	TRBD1	CASSQGTGGAENIQYF	TGCGCCAGCAGCCAAGGGACAGGGGGCGCAGAAAACATTCAGTACTTC
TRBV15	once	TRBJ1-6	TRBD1	CATSREPQGSVSPLHF	TGTGCCACCAGCAGAGAACCACAGGGGAGTGTATCACCCCTCCACTTT
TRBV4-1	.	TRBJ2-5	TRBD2	CASSQDSAGVSEETQYF	TGCGCCAGCAGCCAAGATTCTGCGGGGGTGTCGGAAGAGACCCAGTACTTC
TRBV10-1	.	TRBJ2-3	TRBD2	CASSERAGVTDTQYF	TGCGCCAGCAGTGAACGAGCGGGGGTCACAGATACGCAGTATTTT